A single sample gave rise to the 31 T cell receptor beta chains below, sequenced in a study of OX40 agonist ivuxolimab in advanced cancers. Only in-frame clones appear in the TCRdb table, and some are missing; sequencing was by immunoSEQ multiplex PCR. The sample has 70,000 to 85,000 clones, about 93% seen once. Sequenced here: CD4+ or CD8+ T cells sorted from blood, sampled in a trial of the OX40 agonist ivuxolimab. Every receptor here comes from an adult with an advanced solid tumor such as melanoma, head and neck, liver or kidney cancer.

The V and J genes are TRBV19 and TRBJ2-3; unclear D gene. This CDR3 is built from 13 residues. V lost 5 bases and J 2 bases, leaving 8 bases between the germline ends. Germline V gene sequence: CDR1 LNHDA, CDR2 SQIVND (reference sequence). CDR3: CASSLGSTDTQYF. The DNA for the CDR3 is TGTGCCAGTAGTCTGGGATCCACAGATACGCAGTATTTT. Full variable domain (remainder filled in from reference TRBV19 and TRBJ2-3): DGGITQSPKYLFRKEGQNVTLSCEQNLNHDAMYWYRQDPGQGLRLIYYSQIVNDFQKGDIAEGYSVSREKKESFPLTVTSAQKNPTAFYLCASSLGSTDTQYFGPGTRLTVL.

The chain is built from TRBV6-5 and TRBJ2-1, with D possibly being TRBD1 (6 bases). This CDR3 has 11 residues. Trimming shortened V by 2 bases and J by 13 bases, and 9 bases separated the two germline ends. CDR1 and CDR2 (germline): MNHEY, SVGAGI. CDR3 residues: CASSYAGTQFF. As DNA, the CDR3 is TGTGCCAGCAGTTACGCTGGGACACAGTTCTTC.

The chain links TRBV4-3 to TRBJ2-7; 10 nucleotides match TRBD1. Looked up from germline, CDR1 is LGHNA and CDR2 is YSLEER. The CDR3 is 14 amino acids. Germline trimming cut 4 bases from V and 4 bases from J; bases unmatched to any gene: 4. In DNA, the CDR3 is TGCGCCAGCAGCCCAGGGACAGGGGCTTACGAGCAGTACTTC. This encodes CASSPGTGAYEQYF.

In this sample, this clone turned up once. This sequence joins TRBV6-5 and TRBJ2-3; 9 bases line up with TRBD2. Germline-derived CDR1 and CDR2 are MNHEY and SVGAGI. The CDR3 has 14 amino acids. J lost 5 bases, V lost 4 bases, and 4 bases had no gene match. The CDR3 DNA follows: TGTGCCAGCAGTTTAGCGGGGGCGGGAGATACGCAGTATTTT. Translated, it gives CASSLAGAGDTQYF.

The V and J genes are TRBV27 and TRBJ1-2; TRBD1 agrees at 9 bases. The junction had 3 bases not matched to a gene; V was cut back by 5 bases and J by 5 bases. Germline lookup yields CDR1 MNHEY and CDR2 SMNVEV (reference sequence). This CDR3 spans 13 amino acids. The CDR3 here is CASSPGTGYGYTF. CDR3 nucleotide sequence: TGTGCCAGCAGTCCCGGGACAGGGTATGGCTACACCTTC.

This chain links TRBV7-9 with TRBJ1-1; no firm D call. V lost 5 bases and J lost 0, with 7 bases in between. The CDR3 spans 13 residues. Germline V gene lookup returns CDR1 SEHNR and CDR2 FQNEAQ (reference sequence). The DNA for the CDR3 is TGTGCCAGCAGCCAAGTACTGAACACTGAAGCTTTCTTT. This encodes CASSQVLNTEAFF.

The rearrangement uses TRBV28 and TRBJ2-5, with D perhaps matching TRBD1 or TRBD2 (6 bases each). Germline V gene lookup returns CDR1 MDHEN and CDR2 SYDVKM. The CDR3 totals 15 residues. The V end was cut by 2 bases, the J end by 1 base, with 11 bases between. The CDR3 loop reads CASSLLGGLQETQYF. The CDR3 DNA sequence: TGTGCCAGCAGTTTACTGGGGGGCCTCCAAGAGACCCAGTACTTC.

The chain carries TRBV27 and TRBJ1-1; D may be TRBD1 (6 bases). The CDR3 is 13 amino acids. Germline assignment: CDR1 MNHEY and CDR2 SMNVEV (reference sequence). V lost 4 bases and J lost 5, with 11 bases in between. For the CDR3, the DNA is TGTGCCAGCAGTTCACAGGGAGGGACTGAAGCTTTCTTT. It codes for CASSSQGGTEAFF.

The chain is built from TRBV5-6 and TRBJ1-2, with D unclear. V was pared by 0 bases and J by 8 bases, with 8 bases between. Germline CDR1 reads SGHDT; CDR2 reads YYEEEE. The CDR3 has 12 residues. The CDR3 sequence: CASSLGVEGYTF. The CDR3 bases are TGTGCCAGCAGCTTGGGGGTAGAAGGCTACACCTTC.

The V and J genes are TRBV7-9 and TRBJ2-5; 8 nucleotides align to TRBD1. There are 15 residues in the CDR3. Germline trimming cut 0 bases from V and 2 bases from J; bases unmatched to any gene: 2. Germline CDR1 and CDR2: SEHNR and FQNEAQ (reference sequence). Written as DNA, the CDR3 is TGTGCCAGCAGCTTAGCCACAGGGGGTCAAGAGACCCAGTACTTC. Amino acid sequence: CASSLATGGQETQYF. The whole variable domain, remainder taken from reference TRBV7-9 and TRBJ2-5, is DTGVSQNPRHKITKRGQNVTFRCDPISEHNRLYWYRQTLGQGPEFLTYFQNEAQLEKSRLLSDRFSAERPKGSFSTLEIQRTEQGDSAMYLCASSLATGGQETQYFGPGTRLLVL.

The rearrangement uses TRBV6-1 and TRBJ1-2; D is possibly TRBD1 (5 bases). The V end lost 7 bases, the J end lost 4 bases, and 16 bases lay between the germline ends. The CDR3 covers 14 residues. The germline V gene has CDR1 MNHNS and CDR2 SASEGT. The CDR3 DNA sequence: TGTGCCAGCATTCCCGGGTCAGGGCGCTATGGCTACACCTTC. This sequence encodes CASIPGSGRYGYTF.

The genes are TRBV7-2 and TRBJ1-2; 9 positions match TRBD1. This CDR3 region has 14 residues. V shed 4 bases and J 4 bases; nucleotides not matched to a gene: 4. The germline V gene has CDR1 SGHTA and CDR2 FQGNSA. The CDR3 bases are TGTGCCAGCAGCTCGGGGGGACAGGGCTATGGCTACACCTTC. Encoded protein: CASSSGGQGYGYTF.

The chain couples TRBV19 to TRBJ2-7; 8 nucleotides line up with TRBD2. V gave up 5 bases and J gave up 3 bases; unmatched junction bases: 9. CDR1 and CDR2 (germline): LNHDA, SQIVND (reference sequence). The CDR3 is 15 amino acids. CDR3 in amino acids: CASSPGGRPLYEQYF. CDR3 sequence (DNA): TGTGCCAGTAGTCCAGGCGGGAGGCCACTCTACGAGCAGTACTTC. Looking up the rest from reference TRBV19 and TRBJ2-7 gives the full variable domain: DGGITQSPKYLFRKEGQNVTLSCEQNLNHDAMYWYRQDPGQGLRLIYYSQIVNDFQKGDIAEGYSVSREKKESFPLTVTSAQKNPTAFYLCASSPGGRPLYEQYFGPGTRLTVT.

V gene TRBV13 combines with J gene TRBJ2-3, with D hard to call. CDR1 PRHDT and CDR2 FYEKMQ come from the germline V gene (reference sequence). V lost 0 bases and J 5 bases, leaving 3 bases between the germline ends. This CDR3 spans 12 amino acids. The CDR3: CASSLGGDTQYF. CDR3 in DNA: TGTGCCAGCAGCTTAGGAGGAGATACGCAGTATTTT.

The chain has TRBV12-5 and TRBJ2-7; tentative D call: TRBD1 (5 bases). Germline V lookup: CDR1 LGHNT, CDR2 FRNRAP. The CDR3 runs to 14 residues. The germline V and J ends were trimmed by 5 bases and 3 bases, with 14 bases remaining between them. The DNA of the CDR3 is TGTGCTAGTGGTCCCCCAGGGCCCCTCTACGAGCAGTACTTC. Translation: CASGPPGPLYEQYF.

The chain links TRBV5-4 to TRBJ2-7, with D perhaps matching TRBD1 (6 bases). The germline V gene encodes CDR1 SGHNT and CDR2 YYREEE (reference sequence). Between the trimmed V and J ends, which lost 4 bases and 6 bases, there was a span of 11 bases. The CDR3 length is 12 residues. For the CDR3, the DNA is TGTGCCAGCAGCCAACAGGGTTCCGAGCAGTACTTC. Translated, it gives CASSQQGSEQYF. Filled out from reference TRBV5-4 and TRBJ2-7, the complete variable domain reads ETGVTQSPTHLIKTRGQQVTLRCSSQSGHNTVSWYQQALGQGPQFIFQYYREEENGRGNFPPRFSGLQFPNYSSELNVNALELDDSALYLCASSQQGSEQYFGPGTRLTVT.

This rearrangement joins TRBV7-3 to TRBJ1-1, with D unclear. Germline CDR1 and CDR2: SGHTA and FQGTGA. The CDR3 runs to 13 residues. The V end lost 4 bases, the J end lost 1 base, and 7 bases lay between the germline ends. The CDR3 protein is CASSSTPNTEAFF. The DNA for the CDR3 is TGTGCCAGCAGCTCCACACCGAACACTGAAGCTTTCTTT.

V usage is TRBV7-8 and J usage is TRBJ1-1; 8 bases match TRBD1. V gave up 4 bases and J gave up 7 bases; unmatched junction bases: 5. Germline CDR1 SGHVS, CDR2 FQNEAQ. CDR3 length: 13 residues. The CDR3 nucleotides read TGTGCCAGCAGCTCAGGGGGCTGGGGTGAAGCTTTCTTT. This codes for CASSSGGWGEAFF.

This sequence joins TRBV19 and TRBJ1-6, with D possibly matching TRBD1 (6 bases). Germline lookup yields CDR1 LNHDA and CDR2 SQIVND (reference sequence). V lost 5 bases and J 1 base, leaving 12 bases between the germline ends. The CDR3 has 16 amino acids. The CDR3 spells CASSWGATSYNSPLHF. The CDR3 DNA sequence: TGTGCCAGTAGTTGGGGGGCGACGTCCTATAATTCACCCCTCCACTTT.

The chain employs TRBV14 and TRBJ2-1; D perhaps matches TRBD2 (6 bases). CDR3 length: 15 residues. Trimming cost V 0 bases and J 0 bases, with 6 bases left between them. CDR1 is SGHDN, CDR2 FVKESK, per germline. The CDR3 bases are TGTGCCAGCAGCCAAGACGGGAGCTCCTACAATGAGCAGTTCTTC. It specifies CASSQDGSSYNEQFF.

The rearrangement links TRBV7-6 to TRBJ2-2; no firm D call. The CDR3 length is 15 residues. With 4 bases removed from V and 0 bases from J, the gap between germline ends came to 9 bases. The V gene's germline CDR1 is SGHVS and CDR2 FNYEAQ. The CDR3 loop reads CASSSRESNTGELFF. In DNA, the CDR3 is TGTGCCAGCAGCTCAAGGGAATCGAACACCGGGGAGCTGTTTTTT. Drawing the rest from reference TRBV7-6 and TRBJ2-2, the complete variable domain is GAGVSQSPRYKVTKRGQDVALRCDPISGHVSLYWYRQALGQGPEFLTYFNYEAQQDKSGLPNDRFSAERPEGSISTLTIQRTEQRDSAMYRCASSSRESNTGELFFGEGSRLTVL.

The gene calls are TRBV28 and TRBJ2-7, with TRBD2 matching over 13 bases. This CDR3 has 17 amino acids. The ends lost 6 bases at V and 2 bases at J; junction bases unmatched: 10. Germline CDR1 is MDHEN and CDR2 is SYDVKM. For the CDR3, the DNA is TGTGCCAGCAGCACCATTACCGGGACTAGCGGGACCTACGAGCAGTACTTC. It is translated as CASSTITGTSGTYEQYF.

V gene TRBV19 combines with J gene TRBJ1-2, with D perhaps matching TRBD1 (6 bases). The germline V gene has CDR1 LNHDA and CDR2 SQIVND (reference sequence). V shed 10 bases and J shed 4 bases, with 19 bases lying between them. This CDR3 is built from 14 residues. CDR3: CATTGQTWSYGYTF. CDR3 bases: TGTGCCACCACAGGACAGACGTGGTCCTATGGCTACACCTTC.

DNA for the CDR3: TGTGCCAGCAGCGTAGGGACAGGGTTAGATACGCAGTATTTT. The encoded protein is CASSVGTGLDTQYF. The chain joins TRBV9 to TRBJ2-3, with 8 bases fitting TRBD1. The CDR3 loop spans 14 amino acids. CDR1 is SGDLS and CDR2 is YYNGEE in the germline V gene. V shed 0 bases, J shed 5 bases, and the junction held 2 bases outside the gene matches.

V is TRBV13 and J is TRBJ1-3; D is ambiguous. The length of the CDR3 is 14 residues. V was clipped by 5 bases and J by 6 bases, with 14 bases between them. In germline, CDR1 is PRHDT, CDR2 FYEKMQ (reference sequence). CDR3 loop: CASSPSPRENTIYF. The CDR3, as DNA: TGTGCCAGCAGCCCCTCCCCCCGGGAAAACACCATATATTTT.

The V gene is TRBV29-1, the J gene TRBJ1-2; 9 positions agree with TRBD1. J gave up 7 bases and V 2 bases, and 5 bases lay outside the gene matches. The germline CDR1 and CDR2 sequences are SQVTM and ANQGSEA. The CDR3 contains 13 residues. The CDR3 is CSVERTGALGYTF. Written as DNA, the CDR3 is TGCAGCGTTGAAAGGACAGGGGCCCTTGGCTACACCTTC.

V usage is TRBV29-1 and J usage is TRBJ2-3; 10 bases are shared with TRBD2. The CDR3 runs 17 residues. The V gene's germline CDR1 is SQVTM and CDR2 ANQGSEA. V lost 7 bases to trimming and J lost 2 bases; unmatched junction nucleotides: 15. The CDR3 DNA sequence: TGCAGCGCGGGGGGACTAGCGAGATTCGGGCTCACAGATACGCAGTATTTT. Protein: CSAGGLARFGLTDTQYF.

The genes are TRBV7-9 and TRBJ2-7; TRBD1 aligns across 9 bases. The CDR3 loop spans 14 amino acids. Germline-derived CDR1 and CDR2 are SEHNR and FQNEAQ (reference sequence). The trim removed 4 bases at V and 3 bases at J, leaving 4 bases unmatched. CDR3 in amino acids: CASSSGTGSYEQYF. The DNA of the CDR3 is TGTGCCAGCAGCTCCGGGACAGGGAGCTACGAGCAGTACTTC.

This clone has just a few counts. V and J are TRBV9 and TRBJ2-3; 8 bases match TRBD2. The CDR3 length is 15 residues. Germline V gives CDR1 SGDLS, CDR2 YYNGEE. Unmatched junction bases numbered 6, after V lost 5 bases and J lost 1 base. CDR3 coding DNA: TGTGCCAGCAGTTTTGGAGCGGGAGGCACAGATACGCAGTATTTT. Its protein product is CASSFGAGGTDTQYF.

The J gene is TRBJ2-2, the V gene TRBV11-2, with TRBD2 identical over 7 bases. V shed 5 bases and J 4 bases; nucleotides not matched to a gene: 7. The CDR3 sequence is 15 residues long. CDR1 and CDR2 from the germline V gene are SGHAT and FQNNGV. The CDR3 DNA reads as TGTGCCAGCAGCCTAGGGAGGGAGGGCACCGGGGAGCTGTTTTTT. Protein product: CASSLGREGTGELFF. The variable domain in full, completed from reference TRBV11-2 and TRBJ2-2, reads EAGVAQSPRYKIIEKRQSVAFWCNPISGHATLYWYQQILGQGPKLLIQFQNNGVVDDSQLPKDRFSAERLKGVDSTLKIQPAKLEDSAVYLCASSLGREGTGELFFGEGSRLTVL.

The gene calls are TRBV10-3 and TRBJ2-6; D might be TRBD2 (5 bases). The CDR3 runs to 18 residues. V lost 0 bases, J lost 0 bases, and 12 bases lay in between. The germline CDR1 and CDR2 sequences are ENHRY and SYGVKD. The chain's CDR3 is CAISESPGVGSGANVLTF. The CDR3 DNA follows: TGTGCCATCAGTGAGTCGCCCGGGGTTGGCTCTGGGGCCAACGTCCTGACTTTC.